Presented here are 17 T cell receptor beta chains from one specimen sequenced in a study of technical replicates of blood from a few donors. TCRdb's table, derived via immunoSEQ multiplex PCR, lists solely in-frame clones and lacks some. The sample holds some 77,000 clones, 92% seen once. The material sequenced was T cells isolated from PBMCs. Every receptor here comes from a human donor in good health.

V and J are TRBV28 and TRBJ1-1, with D maybe TRBD1 (5 bases). The germline V gene encodes CDR1 MDHEN and CDR2 SYDVKM. The CDR3 runs to 14 residues. The V and J ends lost 2 bases and 4 bases respectively, with 11 bases between them. CDR3 in amino acids: CASSLGGAATEAFF. For the CDR3, the DNA is TGTGCCAGCAGTTTAGGTGGGGCGGCCACTGAAGCTTTCTTT.

The chain links TRBV29-1 to TRBJ1-2; D is unclear. CDR1 and CDR2 from the germline V gene are SQVTM and ANQGSEA. There are 11 residues in the CDR3. V lost 4 bases, J lost 12 bases, and 15 bases lay in between. The CDR3 reads CSVGLRPEDTF. Written as DNA, the CDR3 is TGCAGCGTTGGTCTGCGCCCAGAGGACACCTTC.

V gene TRBV29-1 combines with J gene TRBJ2-1, with 8 bases identical to TRBD2. Trimming at V came to 7 bases and at J to 7 bases, leaving 12 bases not matched to a gene. The length of the CDR3 is 14 residues. The germline V gene encodes CDR1 SQVTM and CDR2 ANQGSEA. CDR3 nucleotide sequence: TGCAGCGGAAAGTGGGCGGGAGGTGGTAATGAGCAGTTCTTC. Translating gives CSGKWAGGGNEQFF.

The CDR3 DNA reads as TGTGCCAGCAGCTTAGCGCTGTCCGGGACAGAAGAGACCCAGTACTTC. Protein product: CASSLALSGTEETQYF. This chain connects TRBV7-9 to TRBJ2-5, with TRBD1 matching over 7 bases. Germline CDR1 reads SEHNR; CDR2 reads FQNEAQ (reference sequence). The CDR3 consists of 16 residues. Unmatched junction bases numbered 7, after V lost 0 bases and J lost 3 bases.

The chain carries TRBV5-1 and TRBJ1-4; TRBD1 matches at 9 bases. This CDR3 is built from 19 residues. Trimming removed 0 bases from V and 3 bases from J; junction bases left unmatched: 12. Germline V gives CDR1 SGHRS, CDR2 YFSETQ. For the CDR3, the DNA is TGCGCCAGCAGCTTGGGCCGGACAGGGGTTGGAATTTCTAATGAAAAACTGTTTTTT. This sequence encodes CASSLGRTGVGISNEKLFF.

The chain uses TRBV5-6 and TRBJ2-3, with D unclear. Trimming left V 5 bases short and J 1 base short, with 11 bases between. Germline V gene lookup returns CDR1 SGHDT and CDR2 YYEEEE. The CDR3 runs to 14 residues. The CDR3 region has the DNA TGTGCCAGCAGTTTGCCGAGCGGCACAGATACGCAGTATTTT. Translation gives CASSLPSGTDTQYF.

The chain employs TRBV7-8 and TRBJ2-7, with D perhaps TRBD1 (5 bases). V was pared by 2 bases and J by 1 base, with 9 bases between. This CDR3 comprises 14 residues. Germline V gene sequence: CDR1 SGHVS, CDR2 FQNEAQ. The CDR3 nucleotides read TGTGCCAGCAGCTTATTAAGGGGTTCCTACGAGCAGTACTTC. It yields the protein CASSLLRGSYEQYF.

V is TRBV11-2 and J is TRBJ2-7, with 9 bases fitting TRBD2. The J segment lost 6 bases and the V segment lost 2 bases, leaving 8 bases of the junction unmatched. Germline CDR1 is SGHAT and CDR2 is FQNNGV. The CDR3 consists of 15 residues. The CDR3 DNA reads TGTGCCAGCAGCTTAATTCGTGGACTAGCGAGCGAGCAGTACTTC. Protein: CASSLIRGLASEQYF.

V and J are TRBV7-2 and TRBJ1-2; TRBD1 matches at 10 bases. The CDR3 has 13 amino acids. Germline V gives CDR1 SGHTA, CDR2 FQGNSA. After removal of 5 bases from V and 8 bases from J, the junction contained 5 bases not matched to a gene. CDR3 DNA: TGTGCCAGCAGCAGACAGGGGGCATGGGGCTACACCTTC. This gives the protein CASSRQGAWGYTF.

The V call is TRBV10-2, the J call TRBJ2-2, with TRBD2 as a possible D gene (5 bases). V was pared by 4 bases and J by 7 bases, with 13 bases between. This CDR3 region has 14 residues. Per germline, CDR1 WSHSY and CDR2 SAAADI. The CDR3: CASSGTRVDGELFF. The DNA of the CDR3 is TGCGCCAGCAGTGGAACTAGAGTAGACGGGGAGCTGTTTTTT.

This rearrangement joins TRBV7-9 to TRBJ2-2; 11 positions agree with TRBD1. Per the germline V gene, CDR1 is SEHNR and CDR2 is FQNEAQ (reference sequence). The junction had 2 bases not matched to a gene; V was cut back by 5 bases and J by 12 bases. The CDR3 length is 12 residues. This CDR3 reads CASSLDRGQLFF. As DNA, the CDR3 is TGTGCCAGCAGCCTGGACAGGGGGCAGCTGTTTTTT.

The CDR3 nucleotides are TGCGCCAGCAGTGTAACGGGGGGGGCAGATACGCAGTATTTT. It yields the protein CASSVTGGADTQYF. The chain recombines TRBV10-2 with TRBJ2-3; TRBD2 matches at 8 bases. After removal of 4 bases from V and 4 bases from J, the junction contained 4 bases not matched to a gene. CDR1 is WSHSY, CDR2 SAAADI, per germline. This CDR3 has 14 residues.

This chain links TRBV7-2 with TRBJ2-1; no definite D call. Germline assignment: CDR1 SGHTA and CDR2 FQGNSA. Trimming took off 1 base at V and 0 bases at J, with 7 bases between the two ends. This CDR3 comprises 15 residues. The CDR3 loop reads CASSLVRSSYNEQFF. The CDR3 DNA is TGTGCCAGCAGCTTAGTTAGGAGCTCCTACAATGAGCAGTTCTTC.

Of note for this clone: This specimen includes other DNA sequences encoding the same CDR3. The gene calls are TRBV19 and TRBJ1-5; D may be TRBD1 (6 bases). The CDR3 is 14 residues long. V was cut by 3 bases and J by 4 bases, with 10 bases left in between. Germline CDR1 reads LNHDA; CDR2 reads SQIVND (reference sequence). The CDR3 here is CASSIRDTNQPQHF. The DNA of the CDR3 is TGTGCCAGTAGTATCAGGGACACAAATCAGCCCCAGCATTTT.

The rearrangement links TRBV21-1 to TRBJ2-3; no check of the table's D call, TRBD1, against the DNA was made. TRBV21-1 is assigned pseudogene status. This CDR3 has 18 residues. For the CDR3, the DNA is TGTGCCAGCAGCAAGGGCCCTAGACAGGGCCCTAGCACAGATACGCAGTATTTT. Translated, it gives CASSKGPRQGPSTDTQYF.

The V call is TRBV10-3, the J call TRBJ2-7; 7 bases map to TRBD2. Germline V gene sequence: CDR1 ENHRY, CDR2 SYGVKD. V lost 6 bases, J lost 3 bases, and 5 bases stayed unmatched. CDR3 length equals 13 residues. This CDR3 is CAISPGGFYEQYF. CDR3 bases: TGTGCCATCAGCCCCGGGGGGTTCTACGAGCAGTACTTC.

This chain uses TRBV4-3 with TRBJ1-2; D uncertain. CDR1 is LGHNA and CDR2 is YSLEER in the germline V gene. The CDR3 loop spans 15 amino acids. V gave up 0 bases and J gave up 4 bases, with 12 bases separating them. This CDR3 reads CASSQDLGSGYGYTF. The CDR3 DNA follows: TGCGCCAGCAGCCAAGATCTAGGAAGCGGCTATGGCTACACCTTC.